The clone carrying this TCR beta chain was seen only a few times. Antigen specificity is unknown. Employing constant-segment primers, 5'RACE generated TCR alpha and TCR beta cDNA libraries bearing sample barcodes and UMIs. TCRdb re-called the 5' RACE reads through MiXCR, storing one row per CDR3 protein. The table lists fewer than 350,000 distinct CDR3 sequences, 7.5% to 9.5% of them singletons. These data belong to a study of T-cell memory formation after mild COVID-19. The study's findings and limits: The main location of contracting CD4+ clones was CM and EM, and that of contracting CD8+ clones was EMRA. Proof of SARS-CoV-2 specificity was absent for the second-wave clones that crested on day 37. There were some responding clones in pre-infection memory, which suggested that cross-reactive memory had joined.

Trimming took off 0 bases at V and 4 bases at J, with 12 bases between the two ends. CDR3 length: 14 amino acids. Germline V CDR1 and CDR2: DFQATT, SNEGSKA (reference sequence). The chain couples TRBV20-1 to TRBJ1-1; possibly TRBD1 for D (6 bases). The TCR originated in a man younger than 35 who had mild COVID-19 (a few samples of this study predate the infection). Cell type and time point are not known. The sample was PBMCs or a T cell subset sorted from them (not recorded which). CDR3 in DNA: TGCAGTGCTAGAGATGCACAGGGAGGCACTGAAGCTTTCTTT. It translates to CSARDAQGGTEAFF.